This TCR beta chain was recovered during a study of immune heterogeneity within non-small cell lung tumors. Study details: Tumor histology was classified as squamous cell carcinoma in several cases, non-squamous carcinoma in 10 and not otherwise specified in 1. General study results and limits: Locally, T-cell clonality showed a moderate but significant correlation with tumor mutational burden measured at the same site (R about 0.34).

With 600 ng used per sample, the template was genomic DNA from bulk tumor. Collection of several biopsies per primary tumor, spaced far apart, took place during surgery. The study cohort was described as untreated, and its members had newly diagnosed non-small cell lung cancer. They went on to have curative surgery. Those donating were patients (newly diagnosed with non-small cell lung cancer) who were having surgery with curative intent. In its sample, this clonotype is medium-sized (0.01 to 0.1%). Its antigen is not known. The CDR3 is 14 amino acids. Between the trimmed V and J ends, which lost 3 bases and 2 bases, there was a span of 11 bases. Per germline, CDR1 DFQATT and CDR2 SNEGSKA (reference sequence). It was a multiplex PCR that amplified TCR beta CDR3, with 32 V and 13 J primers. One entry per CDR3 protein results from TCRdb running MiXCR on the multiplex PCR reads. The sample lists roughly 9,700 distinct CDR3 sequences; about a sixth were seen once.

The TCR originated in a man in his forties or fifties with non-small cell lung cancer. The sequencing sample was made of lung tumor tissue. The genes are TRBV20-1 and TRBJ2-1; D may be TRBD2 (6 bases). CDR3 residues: CSASDQRAYNEQFF. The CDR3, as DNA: TGCAGTGCTAGCGACCAGCGGGCCTACAATGAGCAGTTCTTC.